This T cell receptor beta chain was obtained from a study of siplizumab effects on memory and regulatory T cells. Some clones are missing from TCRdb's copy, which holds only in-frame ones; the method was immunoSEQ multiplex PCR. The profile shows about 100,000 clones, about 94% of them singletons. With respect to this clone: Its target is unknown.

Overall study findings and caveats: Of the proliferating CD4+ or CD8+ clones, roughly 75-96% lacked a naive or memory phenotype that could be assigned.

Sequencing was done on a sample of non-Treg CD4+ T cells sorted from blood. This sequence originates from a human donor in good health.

The CDR3 region is CASSFGTRREWYF. The CDR3, as DNA: TGTGCCAGCAGTTTTGGGACCCGGCGGGAGTGGTACTTC. J is TRBJ2-7 and V is TRBV28, with 7 bases fitting TRBD2. V shed 3 bases, J shed 12 bases, and the junction held 11 bases outside the gene matches. Germline CDR1 MDHEN, CDR2 SYDVKM. CDR3 length: 13 residues.